These T cell receptor beta chains were read from a single sample in a study of Ad26.COV2.S vaccination and SARS-CoV-2 variants. Sequencing used immunoSEQ multiplex PCR; TCRdb keeps in-frame clones, though not all of them. The repertoire holds roughly 350,000 clones, approximately 90% seen once, with around 5.3% in the top ten. Sequences were derived from peripheral blood, sampled in a trial of Ad26.COV2.S vaccine versus placebo. The receptors here all came from a person aged 18-60 years who received the Ad26.COV2.S COVID-19 vaccine or a placebo. CDR3s include the opening cysteine and the closing phenylalanine or tryptophan. Fields, in order: clone size, D gene, V gene, J gene, CDR3 protein, CDR3 DNA. A D gene is named only where the DNA matches it firmly. Rows give clone size only sometimes, using once, few, many, or a class for an expanded clone.

abundance: NA; d_gene: NA; v_gene: TRBV29-1; j_gene: TRBJ2-7; CDR3aa: CSVEDENEQYF; CDR3nt: TGCAGCGTTGAAGATGAGAACGAGCAGTACTTC
abundance: NA; d_gene: NA; v_gene: TRBV5-6; j_gene: TRBJ2-7; CDR3aa: CASSLGNRAYEQYF; CDR3nt: TGTGCCAGCAGCTTGGGGAACAGGGCCTACGAGCAGTACTTC
abundance: few; d_gene: NA; v_gene: TRBV6-4; j_gene: TRBJ2-3; CDR3aa: CASSEGRGSTDTQYF; CDR3nt: TGTGCCAGCAGTGAGGGTCGGGGATCCACAGATACGCAGTATTTT
abundance: NA; d_gene: NA; v_gene: TRBV5-6; j_gene: TRBJ1-2; CDR3aa: CASSLAGTYTF; CDR3nt: TGTGCCAGCAGCTTGGCAGGGACCTACACCTTC
abundance: NA; d_gene: NA; v_gene: TRBV28; j_gene: TRBJ1-1; CDR3aa: CASSSGTLGTEAFF; CDR3nt: TGTGCCAGCAGTTCCGGGACCCTTGGGACTGAAGCTTTCTTT
abundance: NA; d_gene: TRBD1; v_gene: TRBV18; j_gene: TRBJ1-2; CDR3aa: CASSLQGVAGYTF; CDR3nt: TGTGCCAGCTCACTGCAGGGGGTGGCTGGCTACACCTTC
abundance: NA; d_gene: NA; v_gene: TRBV6-1; j_gene: TRBJ1-5; CDR3aa: CASSDGEGIGNQPQHF; CDR3nt: TGTGCCAGCAGTGATGGGGAGGGGATAGGCAATCAGCCCCAGCATTTT
abundance: NA; d_gene: NA; v_gene: TRBV19; j_gene: TRBJ1-2; CDR3aa: CASSIPGHPTYGYTF; CDR3nt: TGTGCCAGTAGTATACCGGGACACCCTACTTATGGCTACACCTTC
abundance: NA; d_gene: NA; v_gene: TRBV7-2; j_gene: TRBJ2-1; CDR3aa: CASSFHNEQFF; CDR3nt: TGTGCCAGCAGCTTTCACAATGAGCAGTTCTTC
abundance: NA; d_gene: TRBD1; v_gene: TRBV9; j_gene: TRBJ1-4; CDR3aa: CASSPLGQGGEKLFF; CDR3nt: TGTGCCAGCAGCCCCCTGGGACAGGGTGGAGAAAAACTGTTTTTT
abundance: NA; d_gene: NA; v_gene: TRBV5-1; j_gene: TRBJ2-7; CDR3aa: CASSFSHGRNEQYF; CDR3nt: TGCGCCAGCAGCTTTAGTCACGGGCGCAACGAGCAGTACTTC
abundance: NA; d_gene: TRBD1; v_gene: TRBV6-5; j_gene: TRBJ1-3; CDR3aa: CASSYSGTGVNTIYF; CDR3nt: TGTGCCAGCAGTTACTCCGGAACAGGGGTAAACACCATATATTTT
abundance: once; d_gene: NA; v_gene: TRBV5-1; j_gene: TRBJ2-3; CDR3aa: CASSLDLSTDTQYF; CDR3nt: TGCGCCAGCAGCTTGGACCTTAGCACAGATACGCAGTATTTT
abundance: NA; d_gene: TRBD1; v_gene: TRBV11-2; j_gene: TRBJ2-6; CDR3aa: CASTRGQGSGANVLTF; CDR3nt: TGTGCCAGCACCCGAGGACAGGGTTCCGGGGCCAACGTCCTGACTTTC
abundance: NA; d_gene: NA; v_gene: TRBV6-1; j_gene: TRBJ2-2; CDR3aa: CASSENRAGSGELFF; CDR3nt: TGTGCCAGCAGTGAAAACCGGGCGGGGAGTGGGGAGCTGTTTTTT
abundance: NA; d_gene: NA; v_gene: TRBV11-1; j_gene: TRBJ1-1; CDR3aa: CASSSRTENTEAFF; CDR3nt: TGTGCCAGCAGCAGCCGAACAGAGAACACTGAAGCTTTCTTT